This T cell receptor beta chain was retrieved from a study of shared clonotypes between healthy human individuals. The CD4+ fraction was divided into a CD45RA+ naive subset and a CD45RA-negative memory subset. This clone was counted a single time. What it binds is not known. Some clones are missing from TCRdb's copy, which holds only in-frame ones; the method was immunoSEQ multiplex PCR. The data contain about 2.4 million clones, roughly 93% of them singletons. Trimming cost V 4 bases and J 2 bases, with 11 bases left between them. CDR1 and CDR2 (germline): SNHLY, FYNNEI. The length of the CDR3 is 14 residues. Study results and limitations: With a handful of donors compared, 4.5% to 6.5% of naive CD4 clonotypes were shared.

V gene TRBV2 combines with J gene TRBJ1-1, with D possibly being TRBD1 (6 bases). The sequence was collected from a young man in good health. Some clones in this sample may be carry-over from other donors' samples. The sequenced sample was naive CD4+ T cells from PBMCs. The sample's subset: CD45RA+ positively selected. For the CDR3, the DNA is TGTGCCAGCAGTGGCCGGGACATCAACACTGAAGCTTTCTTT. It encodes CASSGRDINTEAFF.